Listed here are 28 T cell receptor beta chains from one sample, sequenced in a study of blood T cell repertoires in COVID-19. Profiling relied on immunoSEQ multiplex PCR, and the TCRdb table lists in-frame clones only, not all of them. In the table there are over 200,000 clones, roughly 82% of which are singletons. What was sequenced was peripheral blood. The receptors were sampled from a middle-aged woman with acute or convalescent COVID-19.

The chain couples TRBV12-3 or TRBV12-4 to TRBJ1-1, with a tentative D call TRBD1 (6 bases). The CDR3 consists of 13 residues. Trimming took off 6 bases at V and 3 bases at J, with 11 bases between the two ends. CDR3 nucleotides: TGTGCCAGCAGACTACAGGGAGACACTGAAGCTTTCTTT. Its protein product is CASRLQGDTEAFF.

This chain joins TRBV4-1 and TRBJ2-1; D is unresolved. The germline gives CDR1 MGHRA, CDR2 YSYEKL. CDR3 length equals 13 residues. Trimming left V 4 bases short and J 3 bases short, with 7 bases between. CDR3: CASSPRFYNEQFF. For the CDR3, the DNA is TGCGCCAGCAGCCCCAGGTTCTACAATGAGCAGTTCTTC.

The chain couples TRBV27 to TRBJ2-1; 9 bases map to TRBD2. This CDR3 comprises 14 residues. Germline CDR1 MNHEY, CDR2 SMNVEV (reference sequence). V shed 6 bases and J 1 base; nucleotides not matched to a gene: 1. The CDR3 sequence is CASRSGGSYNEQFF. CDR3 coding DNA: TGTGCCAGCAGAAGCGGGGGGTCCTACAATGAGCAGTTCTTC.

The rearrangement uses TRBV19 and TRBJ2-5, with 11 bases aligning to TRBD2. Germline CDR1 LNHDA, CDR2 SQIVND (reference sequence). The CDR3 runs 13 residues. The V and J ends lost 9 bases and 6 bases, in that order; junction bases with no gene match: 6. The CDR3 spells CARSGLAVQTQYF. The CDR3 DNA is TGTGCCAGATCGGGACTAGCGGTCCAGACCCAGTACTTC.

The rearrangement uses TRBV9 and TRBJ1-2; D might be TRBD1 (5 bases). Germline values: CDR1 SGDLS, CDR2 YYNGEE. The CDR3 length is 12 residues. Trimming took 3 bases from V and 7 from J, leaving 10 bases between them. The CDR3 loop is CASSETGGGYTF. Written as DNA, the CDR3 is TGTGCCAGCAGCGAGACGGGGGGTGGCTACACCTTC.

This chain joins TRBV2 and TRBJ2-1; 15 bases map to TRBD2. Trimming removed 6 bases from V and 8 bases from J; junction bases left unmatched: 14. Germline loops: CDR1 SNHLY, CDR2 FYNNEI. This CDR3 has 18 amino acids. In nucleotides, the CDR3 is TGTGCCAGCAGGGAGGGTTGGGGACTAGCGGGGGGCCGACATGAGCAGTTCTTC. Translating it yields CASREGWGLAGGRHEQFF. Full variable domain (outside the CDR3, taken from reference TRBV2 and TRBJ2-1): EPEVTQTPSHQVTQMGQEVILRCVPISNHLYFYWYRQILGQKVEFLVSFYNNEISEKSEIFDDQFSVERPDGSNFTLKIRSTKLEDSAMYFCASREGWGLAGGRHEQFFGPGTRLTVL.

The chain combines TRBV14 with TRBJ2-7; the match to TRBD2 covers 8 bases. The CDR3 has 14 residues. Unmatched junction bases numbered 6, after V lost 4 bases and J lost 4 bases. Germline V gene lookup returns CDR1 SGHDN and CDR2 FVKESK. CDR3 nucleotide sequence: TGTGCCAGCAGCCCACCGGGAGGGCCGTACGAGCAGTACTTC. Residues: CASSPPGGPYEQYF.

The chain recombines TRBV5-1 with TRBJ1-2; 7 bases are a match to TRBD1. The CDR3 extends over 13 amino acids. From germline, CDR1 is SGHRS and CDR2 YFSETQ. V lost 4 bases, J lost 4 bases, and 4 bases stayed unmatched. The CDR3 DNA sequence: TGCGCCAGCAGCCTGACAGGGAGCTATGGCTACACCTTC. Translating it yields CASSLTGSYGYTF.

The CDR3 here is CATSSEEGGYGYTF. CDR3 DNA sequence: TGTGCCACCAGCAGCGAGGAGGGTGGCTATGGCTACACCTTC. The genes are TRBV15 and TRBJ1-2, with D unclear. CDR1 and CDR2 from the germline V gene are LNHNV and YYDKDF (reference sequence). V was cut by 3 bases and J by 4 bases, with 12 bases left in between. The CDR3 covers 14 residues. The variable domain in full, completed from reference TRBV15 and TRBJ1-2, reads DAMVIQNPRYQVTQFGKPVTLSCSQTLNHNVMYWYQQKSSQAPKLLFHYYDKDFNNEADTPDNFQSRRPNTSFCFLDIRSPGLGDTAMYLCATSSEEGGYGYTFGSGTRLTVV.

This clone appeared once. The CDR3 bases are TGTGCCAGCAGTCCTGGGGCGGGATACACTGAAGCTTTCTTT. Protein: CASSPGAGYTEAFF. The V gene is TRBV27, the J gene TRBJ1-1; D perhaps matches TRBD1 (5 bases). The CDR3 sequence is 14 residues long. Germline loops: CDR1 MNHEY, CDR2 SMNVEV (reference sequence). Between the trimmed V and J ends, which lost 5 bases and 3 bases, there was a span of 13 bases.

The genes are TRBV4-1 and TRBJ2-1; 15 bases agree with TRBD2. In germline, CDR1 is MGHRA, CDR2 YSYEKL. CDR3 size: 18 residues. Losses at the gene ends were 6 bases for V and 0 bases for J; bases not matched to a gene: 6. In nucleotides, the CDR3 is TGCGCCAGCAGGGGACTAGCGGGGGGTCAAAGCTCCTACAATGAGCAGTTCTTC. Protein product: CASRGLAGGQSSYNEQFF.

The rearrangement joins TRBV29-1 to TRBJ1-2, with D perhaps matching TRBD1 (5 bases). The V gene lost 3 bases and the J gene lost 8 bases, with 10 bases spanning the gap. The CDR3 contains 11 residues. CDR1 and CDR2 from the germline V gene are SQVTM and ANQGSEA. The CDR3 region is CSVDAGYGYTF. The CDR3 DNA reads TGCAGCGTTGATGCAGGGTACGGCTACACCTTC.

V gene TRBV5-5 combines with J gene TRBJ2-5, with a possible D match to TRBD1 (6 bases). The germline V gene has CDR1 SGHKS and CDR2 YYEKEE (reference sequence). This CDR3 contains 16 residues. The V end lost 4 bases, the J end lost 4 bases, and 20 bases lay between the germline ends. Here the CDR3 reads CASSGEPVRGRETQYF. The CDR3 DNA sequence: TGTGCCAGCAGCGGAGAGCCGGTCAGGGGCCGAGAGACCCAGTACTTC.

The chain couples TRBV6-5 to TRBJ2-7; 10 positions agree with TRBD1. Germline values: CDR1 MNHEY, CDR2 SVGAGI. Trimming cost V 6 bases and J 4 bases; bases outside gene matches: 9. CDR3 size: 15 residues. The CDR3 DNA reads as TGTGCCAGCAGCCCATCGACAGGGGGCTTATACGAGCAGTACTTC. Encoded protein: CASSPSTGGLYEQYF.

The chain carries TRBV27 and TRBJ1-5, with TRBD1 as a possible D gene (6 bases). The CDR3 spans 13 residues. V lost 2 bases and J 7 bases, leaving 9 bases between the germline ends. Germline loops: CDR1 MNHEY, CDR2 SMNVEV (reference sequence). The CDR3 DNA is TGTGCCAGCAGTTTAGGGGGCGGCCAGCCCCAGCATTTT. This sequence encodes CASSLGGGQPQHF.

The rearrangement links TRBV5-1 to TRBJ2-5, with 7 bases identical to TRBD1. CDR1 is SGHRS and CDR2 is YFSETQ in the germline V gene. V shed 1 base and J 3 bases; nucleotides not matched to a gene: 3. This CDR3 contains 14 residues. As DNA, the CDR3 is TGCGCCAGCAGCTTGCTAGGGGGCGAAGAGACCCAGTACTTC. Translation gives CASSLLGGEETQYF.

The gene calls are TRBV9 and TRBJ1-2, with unresolved D. The CDR3 consists of 13 residues. The V end was cut by 1 base, the J end by 1 base, with 5 bases between. Per the germline V gene, CDR1 is SGDLS and CDR2 is YYNGEE. CDR3 residues: CASSVLDNYGYTF. The CDR3 bases are TGTGCCAGCAGCGTACTAGATAACTATGGCTACACCTTC.

In DNA, the CDR3 is TGTGCCAGCAGTCAAAGCGGGGGGGTTAATGAAAAACTGTTTTTT. Its protein is CASSQSGGVNEKLFF. J is TRBJ1-4 and V is TRBV7-7; tentative D call: TRBD1 (5 bases). V shed 6 bases and J shed 4 bases, with 15 bases lying between them. This CDR3 is built from 15 residues. Germline lookup yields CDR1 SSHAT and CDR2 FNYEAQ (reference sequence).

This rearrangement joins TRBV6-2 or TRBV6-3 to TRBJ1-2; 8 nucleotides align to TRBD1. Germline V gene data show CDR1 as MNHEY and CDR2 as SVGEGT. This CDR3 spans 15 amino acids. Trimming removed 6 bases from V and 4 bases from J; junction bases left unmatched: 10. The CDR3, as DNA: TGTGCCAGCAGCACCATTACAGGGGGTTCCTATGGCTACACCTTC. Protein sequence: CASSTITGGSYGYTF.

The CDR3 region has the DNA TGTGCCATACCGGGGCCAGGGAGGCCAGATACGCAGTATTTT. Translating gives CAIPGPGRPDTQYF. This chain links TRBV2 with TRBJ2-3, with D perhaps TRBD2 (6 bases). The CDR3 length is 14 residues. Germline V gene sequence: CDR1 SNHLY, CDR2 FYNNEI. The V and J ends lost 10 bases and 4 bases respectively, with 18 bases between them.

CDR3 coding DNA: TGTGCCAGCAGCTTACATCCGACAGCCTCCTACGAGCAGTACTTC. Its protein product is CASSLHPTASYEQYF. The chain is built from TRBV7-2 and TRBJ2-7, with D perhaps matching TRBD1 (5 bases). This CDR3 comprises 15 residues. V was cut by 2 bases and J by 0 bases, with 11 bases left in between. CDR1 is SGHTA and CDR2 is FQGNSA in the germline V gene.

CDR3 DNA: TGTGCCAGCAGACCGCTCACCTCGGGGGGCTACACCTTC. The encoded protein is CASRPLTSGGYTF. The rearrangement joins TRBV12-3 or TRBV12-4 to TRBJ1-2; D unresolved. The V and J ends lost 6 bases and 8 bases respectively, with 16 bases between them. The CDR3 covers 13 residues.

The chain couples TRBV4-3 to TRBJ2-3; tentatively, D is TRBD2 (5 bases). This CDR3 is built from 18 residues. Germline V lookup: CDR1 LGHNA, CDR2 YSLEER. The germline V and J ends were trimmed by 0 bases and 5 bases, with 21 bases remaining between them. The CDR3 sequence: CASSQDWVRTEEVDTQYF. Written as DNA, the CDR3 is TGCGCCAGCAGCCAAGATTGGGTTCGGACGGAGGAGGTAGATACGCAGTATTTT.

The V and J genes are TRBV13 and TRBJ2-7; 14 nucleotides agree with TRBD2. Trimming at V came to 4 bases and at J to 2 bases, leaving 7 bases not matched to a gene. The CDR3 is 17 residues long. Germline lookup yields CDR1 PRHDT and CDR2 FYEKMQ (reference sequence). CDR3 sequence (DNA): TGTGCCAGCAGCTCTCTAGGACTAGCGGGAGGCCCCTACGAGCAGTACTTC. Amino acids: CASSSLGLAGGPYEQYF.

The chain has TRBV9 and TRBJ2-7; D ambiguous. Germline V gene sequence: CDR1 SGDLS, CDR2 YYNGEE. This CDR3 comprises 15 residues. With 4 bases removed from V and 1 base from J, the gap between germline ends came to 15 bases. The CDR3 region is CASSPRQAGSYEQYF. In DNA, the CDR3 is TGTGCCAGCAGCCCCCGCCAGGCCGGATCCTACGAGCAGTACTTC.

This chain joins TRBV6-2 or TRBV6-3 and TRBJ1-1; weak D call: TRBD1 (5 bases). The CDR3 has 13 amino acids. Per the germline V gene, CDR1 is MNHEY and CDR2 is SVGEGT. Trimming left V 4 bases short and J 6 bases short, with 12 bases between. The CDR3 reads CASSSNWGAEAFF. The DNA of the CDR3 is TGTGCCAGCAGTTCAAATTGGGGCGCTGAAGCTTTCTTT.

The chain uses TRBV5-6 and TRBJ2-7; D not certain. The germline V gene has CDR1 SGHDT and CDR2 YYEEEE. This CDR3 spans 11 amino acids. V lost 4 bases, J lost 4 bases, and 6 bases lay in between. CDR3: CASSRSYEQYF. The CDR3 nucleotides are TGTGCCAGCAGCCGTTCGTACGAGCAGTACTTC.

V usage is TRBV27 and J usage is TRBJ2-7; 8 bases align to TRBD2. CDR1 is MNHEY, CDR2 SMNVEV, per germline (reference sequence). V shed 2 bases and J 6 bases; nucleotides not matched to a gene: 15. The CDR3 is made up of 17 amino acids. The CDR3 region is CASSLPPRVAGISEQYF. CDR3 DNA sequence: TGTGCCAGCAGTTTACCGCCCAGGGTAGCGGGAATCAGCGAGCAGTACTTC.